This passage covers 5 T cell receptor beta chains from one sample sequenced in a study of post-analysis software for immune sequencing data. Findings and limits, study-wide: Compared with controls, patients had more of 4 to 6 TRBV segments, including TRBV5-6, TRBV5-1 and TRBV20-1.

The library was made from cDNA and included unique molecular identifiers. TCRdb independently ran MiXCR on the PCR reads; one entry per CDR3 protein. The sample holds 400,000 to 500,000 distinct CDR3 sequences, more than 30% seen once. No antigens are known for them. Material for sequencing was blood. All receptors come from a girl aged 2 to 9 with multiple sclerosis.

The V call is TRBV28, the J call TRBJ2-7, with a weak D call TRBD1 (6 bases). Germline V gives CDR1 MDHEN, CDR2 SYDVKM. Trimming removed 7 bases at V and 3 bases at J, with 19 bases between. The CDR3 is 15 amino acids. The DNA of the CDR3 is TGTGCCAGCACCAGGACAGTGGGGACCCTCTACGAGCAGTACTTC. Translating it yields CASTRTVGTLYEQYF.

The chain employs TRBV6-4 and TRBJ2-3; no definite D call. V dropped 6 bases and J dropped 0 bases, with 7 bases sitting between them. CDR1 and CDR2 (germline): MRHNA, SNTAGT. The CDR3 contains 13 residues. The CDR3 region has the DNA TGTGCCAGCAGCTTGTTTAGCACAGATACGCAGTATTTT. As protein: CASSLFSTDTQYF.

The genes are TRBV4-2 and TRBJ2-7; 8 nucleotides align to TRBD1. The V gene's germline CDR1 is LGHNA and CDR2 YNFKEQ. This CDR3 region has 13 residues. V lost 0 bases, J lost 9 bases, and 4 bases stayed unmatched. The CDR3 sequence is CASSQDQGARQYF. The CDR3 bases are TGTGCCAGCAGCCAAGACCAGGGGGCTAGGCAGTACTTC.

V gene TRBV6-5 combines with J gene TRBJ2-3, with a tentative D call TRBD2 (6 bases). Germline V gene data show CDR1 as MNHEY and CDR2 as SVGAGI. Deletions cut 0 bases from V and 3 bases from J, with 19 bases between. There are 18 residues in the CDR3. CDR3 sequence: CASSYSTPRVGRTDTQYF. CDR3 DNA: TGTGCCAGCAGTTACTCTACACCACGGGTGGGGAGGACAGATACGCAGTATTTT.

V usage is TRBV5-1 and J usage is TRBJ1-1, with D tentatively TRBD1 (5 bases). This CDR3 region has 13 residues. V was clipped by 4 bases and J by 7 bases, with 14 bases between them. From germline, CDR1 is SGHRS and CDR2 YFSETQ. The CDR3: CASSMDTTLEAFF. Written as DNA, the CDR3 is TGCGCCAGCAGCATGGACACTACTCTTGAAGCTTTCTTT.